This T cell receptor (beta chain) was obtained from a study of shared clonotypes between healthy human individuals (TCRdb year 2020). Some background on the complete study: A couple of women and three men aged 18 to 49 years were included in the cohort. For each donor, CD4 naive and CD4 memory were each run on three plates, CD8 naive on two plates, and CD8 memory on one plate. The study deeply sequenced blood TCR repertoires of five healthy adults to estimate repertoire size and the extent of clonotype sharing between individuals. Different laboratories and diverse techniques were used to prepare libraries and sequence TCR repertoires, to increase sequencing depth and limit assay-specific biases. Leukapheresis yielded between about 0.9 and 9.5 billion PBMCs per donor.

Healthy HIV-negative adults with no recently reported acute infections or vaccinations were included as donors. Every donor was a Caucasian adult residing in Nashville, Tennessee, USA. CD4+ T cells were enriched through magnetic negative selection, after which naive cells were positively selected on CD45RA and the remaining negative fraction served as the memory subset. Blood was obtained by leukapheresis, after which PBMCs were separated by Ficoll-Histopaque density gradient centrifugation and cryopreserved in liquid nitrogen vapor phase. Analytical flow cytometry was used to check the purity and quantity of each magnetically sorted T cell population. From each sorted fraction, genomic DNA was isolated and quantified by UV absorbance on a Nanodrop 2000c. Per the germline V gene (reference sequence), MNHEY is the CDR1 and SMNVEV is the CDR2. At the junction V is shortened by 5 bases and J by 7 bases; bases outside the gene matches: 13. The CDR3, from cysteine to phenylalanine, totals 15 residues. Only the CDR3 DNA stays, 45 bases, in frame from base 1.

Using the deep immunoSEQ assay, TCR CDR3 regions were amplified from genomic DNA by multiplex PCR. Genomic DNA extracted from each cell subset was distributed evenly over all wells of several immunoSEQ 96-well plates, and each plate served as one replicate. For sorted subsets, 200 ng of genomic DNA, equivalent to roughly 33,000 T cell genomes, went into each replicate PCR. The purified libraries were quantified using a Qubit 3.0 fluorometer, sized with a Bioanalyzer 2100, and then quantified again using the KAPA Library Quantification kit. A separate single-read 150-cycle Illumina NextSeq 550 flow cell was used to sequence each immunoSEQ 96-well plate. In the paper's pipeline: Because the immunoSEQ output included only junctional sequences and no quality scores, the filtering could not be the same as the filtering used for full-length reads. Sequences were annotated with PyIR, a Python wrapper for IgBLAST v1.9, and V/J genes and CDR3 were assigned using IMGT germline references. Any read was removed if the V/J assignment was weak (E-value above 1e-6), the CDR3 was missing, or the read contained stop codons, out-of-frame junctions, or ambiguous translated residues. A V3J clonotype was defined by an identical inferred V gene, J gene, and CDR3 amino acid sequence. Percentage overlap between repertoires was calculated by dividing the number of shared unique clonotypes by the size of the smaller repertoire. Repertoire richness was assessed with RTK rarefaction, the Chao1 estimator, and Recon v2.1 estimates of unobserved clonotypes. Generation probabilities for all TCRbeta clonotypes obtained by the gDNA method from a few donors were computed using OLGA. As stored in TCRdb, this immuneACCESS dataset retains in-frame rearrangements with V and J assigned. A fraction of the clones does not appear; measured against another copy, unresolved V genes explain less than half of the discrepancy, and the remainder lacks a known reason. Clone size and the V and J calls come from that table; the DNA yielded D and trimming. This sample gives around 1.6 million clones in total; nearly 99% of them show up just once. The biggest ten clones account for 0.4% to 0.45% of the sample.

As for this clone: Its cognate antigen has yet to be identified. No quality values exist for individual bases; no much larger clone is one base distant.

Broad study findings and their caveats: Compared with non-shared clonotypes, the clonotypes found in all four sorted-subset donors had higher generation probabilities. Larger estimated clonotype richness was generally found for naive subsets than for memory subsets. Across a few donors, around 5% of naive CD4, roughly 3.5% of naive CD8, around 2.1% of memory CD4, and 0.4% of memory CD8 clonotypes were shared. Pairwise subsampling led to the expectation that sequencing depth would affect the degree of clonotype sharing among donors. Sampling was restricted to blood, and TCR repertoires in tissue are likely to differ from TCR repertoires in blood. Even with the large sequencing depth, rarefaction of the sorted-subset datasets indicated that sequencing was incomplete. The genetic and exposure-history diversity represented was limited by the small number of donors.

The sequence is built from TRBV27 and TRBJ2-7; 8 central nucleotides agree with TRBD1. The receptor was isolated from a man aged 25-45 years in good health. The sample was naive CD4+ T cells sorted from blood. Read against the paper, the sample's cell subset or site label means: CD45RA+ positively selected. The nucleotide sequence is TGTGCCAGCAGTATGCTCGAGGACAGGGCGACGGAGCAGTACTTC. Its amino acids are CASSMLEDRATEQYF.